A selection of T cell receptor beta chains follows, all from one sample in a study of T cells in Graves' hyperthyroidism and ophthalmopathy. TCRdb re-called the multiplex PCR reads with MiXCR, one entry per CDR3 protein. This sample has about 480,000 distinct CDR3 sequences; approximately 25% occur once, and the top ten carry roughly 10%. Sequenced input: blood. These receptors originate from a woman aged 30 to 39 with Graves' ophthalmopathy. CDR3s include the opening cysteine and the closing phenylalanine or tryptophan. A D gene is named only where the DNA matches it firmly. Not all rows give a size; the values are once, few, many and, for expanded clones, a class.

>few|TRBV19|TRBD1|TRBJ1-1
CASSNGEDRDMRAFF
TGTGCCAGTAGTAATGGGGAAGACAGGGATATGAGAGCTTTCTTT
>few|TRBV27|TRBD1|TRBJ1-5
CASSRRTGGTQPQHF
TGTGCCAGCAGTCGGCGGACAGGGGGGACTCAGCCCCAGCATTTT
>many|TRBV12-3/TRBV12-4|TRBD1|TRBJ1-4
CASRGTGNEKLFF
TGTGCCAGCAGGGGGACAGGGAATGAAAAACTGTTTTTT
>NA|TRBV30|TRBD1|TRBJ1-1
CAWSVTGGRTEAFF
TGTGCCTGGAGTGTGACAGGGGGACGGACTGAAGCTTTCTTT
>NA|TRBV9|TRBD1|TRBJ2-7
CASSVEDRGYEQYF
TGTGCCAGCAGCGTTGAGGACAGGGGTTACGAGCAGTACTTC
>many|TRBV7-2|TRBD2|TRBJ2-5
CASSDPAGGQETQYF
TGTGCCAGCAGCGATCCAGCGGGGGGTCAAGAGACCCAGTACTTC
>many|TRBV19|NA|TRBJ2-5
CASSTGQGRQETQYF
TGTGCCAGTAGTACAGGTCAGGGCCGGCAAGAGACCCAGTACTTC
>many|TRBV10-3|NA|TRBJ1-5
CAISALSGDQPQHF
TGTGCCATCAGTGCTTTGTCAGGGGATCAGCCCCAGCATTTT
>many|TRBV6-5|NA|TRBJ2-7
CASSYSRDPLDEQYF
TGTGCCAGCAGTTACTCCCGGGACCCCTTGGACGAGCAGTACTTC
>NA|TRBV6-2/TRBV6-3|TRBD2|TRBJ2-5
CASSLHPSGGAPETRYF
TGTGCCAGCAGCCTACACCCTAGCGGGGGGGCCCCAGAGACCCGGTACTTC
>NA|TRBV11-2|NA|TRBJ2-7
CASSLVGGANYEQYF
TGTGCCAGCAGCTTAGTTGGGGGCGCCAACTACGAGCAGTACTTC
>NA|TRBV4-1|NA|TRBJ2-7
CASSQGAYPYEQYF
TGCGCCAGCAGCCAAGGAGCATATCCCTACGAGCAGTACTTC
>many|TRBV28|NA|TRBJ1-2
CASTHTYYGYTF
TGTGCCAGCACCCACACTTACTATGGCTACACCTTC
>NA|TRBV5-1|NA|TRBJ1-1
CASSSGQLGTEAFF
TGCGCCAGCAGCAGTGGACAGTTGGGCACTGAAGCTTTCTTT
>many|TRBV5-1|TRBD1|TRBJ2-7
CASVGTGGSSEQYF
TGCGCCAGCGTGGGGACAGGGGGTTCCTCCGAGCAGTACTTC
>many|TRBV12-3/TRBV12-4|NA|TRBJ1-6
CASTPRGGSPLHF
TGTGCCAGCACCCCTCGGGGGGGGTCACCCCTCCACTTT
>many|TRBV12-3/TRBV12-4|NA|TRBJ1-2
CASSSVQGYGYTF
TGTGCCAGCAGTTCGGTCCAGGGGTATGGCTACACCTTC
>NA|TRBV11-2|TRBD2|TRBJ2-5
CASTLSGAGETQYF
TGTGCCAGTACCTTAAGCGGGGCCGGGGAGACCCAGTACTTC
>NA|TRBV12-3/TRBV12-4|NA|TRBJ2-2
CASSVLTSTGELCF
TGTGCCAGCAGCGTACTGACCAGCACCGGGGAGCTGTGTTTT
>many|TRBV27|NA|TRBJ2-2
CASSLSIGGSTGELFF
TGTGCCAGCAGTTTATCGATCGGGGGTAGCACCGGGGAGCTGTTTTTT
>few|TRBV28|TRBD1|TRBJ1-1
CASNTKGGQANTEAFF
TGTGCCAGCAATACTAAAGGGGGACAGGCGAACACTGAAGCTTTCTTT
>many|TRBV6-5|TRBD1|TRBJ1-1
CASSYPGQGVPEAFF
TGTGCCAGCAGTTACCCGGGACAGGGGGTTCCTGAAGCTTTCTTT